These 12 T cell receptor beta chains originate from one sample sequenced in a study of blood T cell repertoires in COVID-19. The repertoire was sequenced with immunoSEQ multiplex PCR; TCRdb's copy has only in-frame clones and lacks some. In the table there are some 160,000 clones, approximately 80% of which are singletons. Material: peripheral blood. The receptors here all came from a human donor in a cohort sampled during active COVID-19.

This clone was seen only a few times. The V and J genes are TRBV4-1 and TRBJ2-7, with D tentatively TRBD2 (5 bases). Germline V lookup: CDR1 MGHRA, CDR2 YSYEKL. Trimming pared 1 base from V and 2 bases from J, leaving 15 bases between. The CDR3 loop spans 16 amino acids. CDR3 DNA: TGCGCCAGCAGCCAAGGAGCCGGGCTAGCTCCCTACGAGCAGTACTTC. Translated, it gives CASSQGAGLAPYEQYF.

This sequence joins TRBV6-6 and TRBJ2-5; perhaps TRBD1 as D (6 bases). The CDR3 is 15 residues long. The ends were cut back, 5 bases at V and 0 bases at J, with 13 bases in the middle. The V gene's germline CDR1 is MNHNY and CDR2 SVGAGI (reference sequence). In DNA, the CDR3 is TGTGCCAGCAGTCGACCTACAGGGAACCAAGAGACCCAGTACTTC. Residues: CASSRPTGNQETQYF.

V and J are TRBV2 and TRBJ2-1; no firm D call. Germline V gene data show CDR1 as SNHLY and CDR2 as FYNNEI. Trimming removed 7 bases at V and 4 bases at J, with 5 bases between. The length of the CDR3 is 11 residues. CDR3 region: CASTTYNEQFF. The CDR3 nucleotides are TGTGCCAGCACCACTTACAATGAGCAGTTCTTC.

The chain links TRBV7-8 to TRBJ1-5; tentative D call: TRBD1 (6 bases). Germline V CDR1 and CDR2: SGHVS, FQNEAQ. The CDR3 totals 15 residues. The V gene lost 1 base and the J gene lost 7 bases, with 14 bases spanning the gap. CDR3 coding DNA: TGTGCCAGCAGCTTAGGAGGGGGGGCTAACCAGCCCCAGCATTTT. Translation gives CASSLGGGANQPQHF.

The J gene is TRBJ2-7, the V gene TRBV6-1; D unresolved. Trimming shortened V by 0 bases and J by 6 bases, and 15 bases separated the two germline ends. Germline CDR1 and CDR2: MNHNS and SASEGT. The CDR3 totals 15 residues. CDR3 coding DNA: TGTGCCAGCAGTGAAGCGTCCAGATTGCCCCTCGAGCAGTACTTC. It translates to CASSEASRLPLEQYF.

The chain carries TRBV7-3 and TRBJ1-1; 7 bases match TRBD1. The junction had 7 bases not matched to a gene; V was cut back by 2 bases and J by 1 base. This CDR3 spans 16 amino acids. Per germline, CDR1 SGHTA and CDR2 FQGTGA. The CDR3 region is CASSLGVEGANTEAFF. For the CDR3, the DNA is TGTGCCAGCAGCTTAGGGGTCGAGGGGGCGAACACTGAAGCTTTCTTT.

The J gene is TRBJ1-1, the V gene TRBV7-2, with 7 positions matching TRBD1. CDR3 size: 15 residues. V shed 3 bases and J 6 bases; nucleotides not matched to a gene: 10. Germline CDR1 SGHTA, CDR2 FQGNSA. In DNA, the CDR3 is TGTGCCAGCAGCTTCCCGGGACAGACTAAACCTGAAGCTTTCTTT. It is translated as CASSFPGQTKPEAFF. Based on the CDR3 plus reference TRBV7-2 and TRBJ1-1, the full variable domain is GAGVSQSPSNKVTEKGKDVELRCDPISGHTALYWYRQSLGQGLEFLIYFQGNSAPDKSGLPSDRFSAERTGGSVSTLTIQRTQQEDSAVYLCASSFPGQTKPEAFFGQGTRLTVV.

This chain uses TRBV11-2 with TRBJ2-1; TRBD1 might be the D (6 bases). V lost 4 bases and J 9 bases, leaving 13 bases between the germline ends. The CDR3 covers 13 residues. The germline V gene has CDR1 SGHAT and CDR2 FQNNGV. This CDR3 reads CASSSQQGSEQFF. The CDR3 DNA reads TGTGCCAGCAGCTCCCAACAGGGATCTGAGCAGTTCTTC.

V and J are TRBV7-9 and TRBJ2-7; unclear D gene. Germline V gene data show CDR1 as SEHNR and CDR2 as FQNEAQ (reference sequence). The CDR3 consists of 15 residues. V was shortened by 1 base and J by 6 bases, with 16 bases between the two germline ends. CDR3 loop: CASSLGRRKGGEQYF. The CDR3 DNA sequence: TGTGCCAGCAGCTTAGGGCGGCGAAAAGGTGGCGAGCAGTACTTC.

The V call is TRBV3-1 (or the pseudogene TRBV3-2), the J call TRBJ2-1; no clear D. The CDR3 sequence is 13 residues long. Germline lookup yields CDR1 LGHDT and CDR2 YNNKEL (reference sequence). V was shortened by 4 bases and J by 3 bases, with 7 bases between the two germline ends. The CDR3 nucleotides are TGTGCCAGCAGCCCGACTGGCTACAATGAGCAGTTCTTC. Amino acids: CASSPTGYNEQFF.

The chain uses TRBV18 and TRBJ2-5; no clear D. V dropped 2 bases and J dropped 2 bases, with 12 bases sitting between them. Germline-derived CDR1 and CDR2 are KGHSH and LQKENI. There are 15 residues in the CDR3. The CDR3 here is CASSPMEPRQETQYF. In nucleotides, the CDR3 is TGTGCCAGCTCACCAATGGAGCCTAGACAAGAGACCCAGTACTTC.

The V gene is TRBV11-1, the J gene TRBJ2-6; D is perhaps TRBD1 (5 bases). Germline lookup yields CDR1 SGHAT and CDR2 FQDESV (reference sequence). V was clipped by 2 bases and J by 2 bases, with 7 bases between them. The CDR3 is 15 residues long. The CDR3 reads CASSLKGAGANVLTF. CDR3 coding DNA: TGTGCCAGCAGCTTAAAAGGGGCTGGGGCCAACGTCCTGACTTTC. The full variable domain, its missing parts supplied by reference TRBV11-1 and TRBJ2-6, is EAEVAQSPRYKITEKSQAVAFWCDPISGHATLYWYRQILGQGPELLVQFQDESVVDDSQLPKDRFSAERLKGVDSTLKIQPAELGDSAMYLCASSLKGAGANVLTFGAGSRLTVL.